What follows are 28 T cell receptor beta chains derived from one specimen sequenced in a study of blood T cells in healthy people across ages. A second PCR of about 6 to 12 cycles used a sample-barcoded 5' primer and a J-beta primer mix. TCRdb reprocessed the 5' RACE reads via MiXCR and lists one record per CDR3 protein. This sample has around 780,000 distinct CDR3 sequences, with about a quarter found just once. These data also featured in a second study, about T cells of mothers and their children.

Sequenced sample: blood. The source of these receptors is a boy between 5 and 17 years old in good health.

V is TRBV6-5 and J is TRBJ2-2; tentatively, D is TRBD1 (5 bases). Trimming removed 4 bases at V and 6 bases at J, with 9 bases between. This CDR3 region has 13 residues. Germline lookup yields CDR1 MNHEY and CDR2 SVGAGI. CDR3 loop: CASSFQGPGELFF. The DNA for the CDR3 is TGTGCCAGCAGTTTCCAGGGCCCCGGGGAGCTGTTTTTT.

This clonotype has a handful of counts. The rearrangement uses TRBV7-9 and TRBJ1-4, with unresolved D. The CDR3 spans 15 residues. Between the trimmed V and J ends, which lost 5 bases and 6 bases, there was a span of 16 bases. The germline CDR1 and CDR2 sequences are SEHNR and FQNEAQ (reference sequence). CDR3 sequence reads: CASSQSDGLHEKLFF. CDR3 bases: TGTGCCAGCAGCCAGAGTGATGGGTTACATGAAAAACTGTTTTTT.

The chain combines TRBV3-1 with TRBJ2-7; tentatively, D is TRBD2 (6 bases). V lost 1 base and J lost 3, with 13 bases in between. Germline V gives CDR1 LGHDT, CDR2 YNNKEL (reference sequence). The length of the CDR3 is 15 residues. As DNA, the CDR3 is TGTGCCAGCAGCCAAGGGCTGACTAGTCTCTACGAGCAGTACTTC. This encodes CASSQGLTSLYEQYF.

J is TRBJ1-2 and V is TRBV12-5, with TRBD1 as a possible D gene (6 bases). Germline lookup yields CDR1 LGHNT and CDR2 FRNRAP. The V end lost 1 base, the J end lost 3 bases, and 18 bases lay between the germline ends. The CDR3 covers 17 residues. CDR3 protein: CASGLATPPGQHYGYTF. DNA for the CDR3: TGTGCTAGTGGTTTGGCAACCCCACCGGGACAACACTATGGCTACACCTTC.

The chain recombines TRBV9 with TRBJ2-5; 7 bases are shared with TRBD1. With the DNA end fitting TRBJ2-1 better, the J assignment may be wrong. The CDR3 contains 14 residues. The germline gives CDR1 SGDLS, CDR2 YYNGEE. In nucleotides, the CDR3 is TGTGCCAGCAGGGTACCGGGACAGACGAATGAGCAGTTCTTC. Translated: CASRVPGQTNEQFF.

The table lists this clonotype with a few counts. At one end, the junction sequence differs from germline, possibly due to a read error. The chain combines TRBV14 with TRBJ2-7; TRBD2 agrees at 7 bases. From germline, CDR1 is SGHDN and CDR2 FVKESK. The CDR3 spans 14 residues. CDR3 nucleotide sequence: TGTGCCAGCCGCCGGGAGGTTAGCGGGTACGTGCAGTACTTC. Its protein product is CASRREVSGYVQYF.

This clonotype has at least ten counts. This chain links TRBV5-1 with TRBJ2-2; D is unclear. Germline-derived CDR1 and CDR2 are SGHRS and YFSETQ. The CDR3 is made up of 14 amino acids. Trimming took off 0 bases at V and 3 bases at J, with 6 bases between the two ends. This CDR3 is CASSLVADTGELFF. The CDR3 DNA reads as TGCGCCAGCAGCTTGGTCGCGGACACCGGGGAGCTGTTTTTT.

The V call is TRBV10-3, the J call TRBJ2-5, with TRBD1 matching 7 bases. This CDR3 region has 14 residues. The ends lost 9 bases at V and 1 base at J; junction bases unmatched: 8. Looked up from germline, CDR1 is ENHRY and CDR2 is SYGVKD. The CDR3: CAIGTDNVQETQYF. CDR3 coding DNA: TGTGCCATTGGGACAGATAATGTCCAAGAGACCCAGTACTTC.

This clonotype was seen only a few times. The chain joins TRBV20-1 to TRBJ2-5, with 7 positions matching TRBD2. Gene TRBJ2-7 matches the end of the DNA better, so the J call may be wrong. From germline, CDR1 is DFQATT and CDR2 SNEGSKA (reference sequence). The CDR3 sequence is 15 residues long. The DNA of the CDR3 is TGCAGTGCTAGAGGGGAGGGGCTCCCCTCCTACGAGCAGTACTTC. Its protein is CSARGEGLPSYEQYF.

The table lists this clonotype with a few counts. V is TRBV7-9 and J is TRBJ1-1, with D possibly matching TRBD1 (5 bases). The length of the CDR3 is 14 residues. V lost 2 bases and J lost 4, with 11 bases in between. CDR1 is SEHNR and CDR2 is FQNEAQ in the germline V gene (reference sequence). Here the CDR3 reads CASSLRDGSTEAFF. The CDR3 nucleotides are TGTGCCAGCAGCTTACGGGACGGCTCCACTGAAGCTTTCTTT.

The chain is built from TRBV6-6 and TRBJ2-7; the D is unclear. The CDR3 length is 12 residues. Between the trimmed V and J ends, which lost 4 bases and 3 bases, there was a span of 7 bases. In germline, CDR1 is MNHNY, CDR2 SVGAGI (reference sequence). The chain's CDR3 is CASSSSVYEQYF. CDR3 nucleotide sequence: TGTGCCAGCAGTTCCTCCGTCTACGAGCAGTACTTC.

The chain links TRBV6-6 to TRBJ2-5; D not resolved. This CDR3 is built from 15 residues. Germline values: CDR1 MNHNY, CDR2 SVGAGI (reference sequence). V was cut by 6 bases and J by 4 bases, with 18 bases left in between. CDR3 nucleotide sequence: TGTGCCAGCAGATCTCCCGACTGGCCCACAGAGACCCAGTACTTC. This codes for CASRSPDWPTETQYF.

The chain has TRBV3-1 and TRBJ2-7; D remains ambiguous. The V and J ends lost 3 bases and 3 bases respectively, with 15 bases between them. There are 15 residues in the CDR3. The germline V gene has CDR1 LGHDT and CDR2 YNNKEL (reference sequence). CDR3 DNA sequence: TGTGCCAGCAGCCAGAGGAAGGCCGTGGGCTACGAGCAGTACTTC. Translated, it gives CASSQRKAVGYEQYF.

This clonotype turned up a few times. The CDR3 spells CATSDRGAAPQETQYF. CDR3 nucleotide sequence: TGTGCCACCAGTGACCGGGGGGCCGCCCCACAAGAGACCCAGTACTTC. The chain couples TRBV24-1 to TRBJ2-5; D might be TRBD2 (7 bases). The germline gives CDR1 KGHDR, CDR2 SFDVKD. The CDR3 length is 16 residues. Trimming took 4 bases from V and 2 from J, leaving 16 bases between them.

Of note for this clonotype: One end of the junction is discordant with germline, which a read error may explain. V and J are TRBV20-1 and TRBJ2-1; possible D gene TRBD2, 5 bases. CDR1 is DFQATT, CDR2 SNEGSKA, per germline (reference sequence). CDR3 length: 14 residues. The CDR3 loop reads CSALDFSPYDEQFF. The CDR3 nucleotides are TGCAGTGCCCTGGACTTTAGCCCCTACGATGAGCAATTCTTC.

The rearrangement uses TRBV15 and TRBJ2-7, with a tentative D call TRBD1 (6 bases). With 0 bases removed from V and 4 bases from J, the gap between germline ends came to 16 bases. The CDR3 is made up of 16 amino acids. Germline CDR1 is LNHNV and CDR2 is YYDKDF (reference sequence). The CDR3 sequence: CATSRDRQAVTYEQYF. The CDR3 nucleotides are TGTGCCACCAGCAGAGATAGACAGGCCGTGACGTACGAGCAGTACTTC.

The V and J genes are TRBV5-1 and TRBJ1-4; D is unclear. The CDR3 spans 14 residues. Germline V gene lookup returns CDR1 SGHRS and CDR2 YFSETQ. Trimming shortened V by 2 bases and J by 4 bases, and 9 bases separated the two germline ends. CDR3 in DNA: TGCGCCAGCAGCTTTGTAGGAGATAATGAAAAACTGTTTTTT. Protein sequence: CASSFVGDNEKLFF.

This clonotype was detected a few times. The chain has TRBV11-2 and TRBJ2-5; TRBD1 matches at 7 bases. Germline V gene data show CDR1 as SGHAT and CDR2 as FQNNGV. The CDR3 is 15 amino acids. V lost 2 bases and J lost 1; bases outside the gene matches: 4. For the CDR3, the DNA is TGTGCCAGCAGCTTATACCGGACAGGCCAAGAGACCCAGTACTTC. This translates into CASSLYRTGQETQYF.

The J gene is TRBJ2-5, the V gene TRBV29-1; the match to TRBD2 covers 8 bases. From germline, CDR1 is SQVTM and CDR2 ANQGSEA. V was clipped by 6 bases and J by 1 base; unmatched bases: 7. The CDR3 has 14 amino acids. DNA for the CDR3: TGCAGCGTCCTAGCGGGTTCCTTCCAAGAGACCCAGTACTTC. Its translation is CSVLAGSFQETQYF.

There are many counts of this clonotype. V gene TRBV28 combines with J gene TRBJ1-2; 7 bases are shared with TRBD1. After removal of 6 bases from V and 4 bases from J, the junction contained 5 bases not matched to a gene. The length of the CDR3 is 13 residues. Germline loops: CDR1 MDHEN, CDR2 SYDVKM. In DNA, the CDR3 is TGTGCCAGCAGCTTCCGGGACAGCTATGGCTACACCTTC. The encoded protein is CASSFRDSYGYTF.

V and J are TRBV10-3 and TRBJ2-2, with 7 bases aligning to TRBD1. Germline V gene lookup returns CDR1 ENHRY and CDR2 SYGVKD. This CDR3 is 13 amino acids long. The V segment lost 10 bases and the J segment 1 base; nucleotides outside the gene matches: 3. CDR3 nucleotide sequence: TGTGCCACCGGGACAGAGAACACCGGGGAGCTGTTTTTT. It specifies CATGTENTGELFF.

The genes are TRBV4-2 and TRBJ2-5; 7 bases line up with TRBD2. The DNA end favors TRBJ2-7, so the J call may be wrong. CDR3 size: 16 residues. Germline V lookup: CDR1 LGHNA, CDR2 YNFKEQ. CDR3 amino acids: CASSQLLAATSYEQYF. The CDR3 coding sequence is TGTGCCAGCAGCCAACTTCTAGCGGCGACTTCCTACGAGCAGTACTTC.

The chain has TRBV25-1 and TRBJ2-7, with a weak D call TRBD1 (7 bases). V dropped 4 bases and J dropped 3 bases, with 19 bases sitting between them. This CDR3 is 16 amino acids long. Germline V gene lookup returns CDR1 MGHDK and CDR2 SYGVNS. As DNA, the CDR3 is TGTGCCAGCAGTGTCGAGGGGGCGGGGACCCGCTACGAGCAGTACTTC. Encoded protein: CASSVEGAGTRYEQYF.

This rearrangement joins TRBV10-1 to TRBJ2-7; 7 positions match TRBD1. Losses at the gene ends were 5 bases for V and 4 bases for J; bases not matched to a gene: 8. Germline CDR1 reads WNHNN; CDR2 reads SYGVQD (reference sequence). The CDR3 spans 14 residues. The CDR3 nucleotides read TGCGCCAGCAGTTACGGGACAGCGGATTACGAGCAGTACTTC. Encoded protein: CASSYGTADYEQYF.

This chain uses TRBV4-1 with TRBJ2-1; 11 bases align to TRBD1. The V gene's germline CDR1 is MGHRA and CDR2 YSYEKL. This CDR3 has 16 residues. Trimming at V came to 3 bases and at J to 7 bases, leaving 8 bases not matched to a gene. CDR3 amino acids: CASSQPGTGGMNEQFF. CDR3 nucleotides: TGCGCCAGCAGCCAGCCCGGGACAGGGGGGATGAATGAGCAGTTCTTC.

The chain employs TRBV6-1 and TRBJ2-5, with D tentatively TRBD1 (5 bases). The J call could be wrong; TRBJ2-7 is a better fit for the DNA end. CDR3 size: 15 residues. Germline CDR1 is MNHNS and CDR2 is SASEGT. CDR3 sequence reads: CASSDLGASSYEQYF. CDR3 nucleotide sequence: TGTGCCAGCAGTGACCTTGGGGCGAGCTCCTACGAGCAGTACTTC.

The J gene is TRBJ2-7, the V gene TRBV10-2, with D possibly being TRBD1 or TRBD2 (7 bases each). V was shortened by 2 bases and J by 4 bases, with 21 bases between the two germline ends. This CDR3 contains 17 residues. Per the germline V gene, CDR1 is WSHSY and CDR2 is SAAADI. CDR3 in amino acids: CASSEGTGRGRPYEQYF. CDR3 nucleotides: TGCGCCAGCAGTGAGGGTACGGGGAGGGGGCGGCCTTACGAGCAGTACTTC.

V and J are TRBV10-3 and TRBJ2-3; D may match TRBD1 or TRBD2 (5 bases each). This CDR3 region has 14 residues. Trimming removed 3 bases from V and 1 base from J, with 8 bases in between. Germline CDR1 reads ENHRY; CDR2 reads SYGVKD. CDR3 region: CAISDGTRTDTQYF. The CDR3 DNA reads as TGTGCCATCAGTGACGGGACCCGCACAGATACGCAGTATTTT.